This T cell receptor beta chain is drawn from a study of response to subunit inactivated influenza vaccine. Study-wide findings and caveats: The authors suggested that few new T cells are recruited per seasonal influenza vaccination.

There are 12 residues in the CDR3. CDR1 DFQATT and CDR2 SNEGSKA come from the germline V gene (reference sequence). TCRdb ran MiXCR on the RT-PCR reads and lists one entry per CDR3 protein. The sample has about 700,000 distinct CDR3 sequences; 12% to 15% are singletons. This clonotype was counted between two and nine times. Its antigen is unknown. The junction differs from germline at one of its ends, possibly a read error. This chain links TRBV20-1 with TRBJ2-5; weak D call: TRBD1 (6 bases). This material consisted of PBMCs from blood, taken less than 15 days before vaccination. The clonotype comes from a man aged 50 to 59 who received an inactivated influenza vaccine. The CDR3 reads CSARYREETQYF. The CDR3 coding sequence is TGCAGTGCTAGATACAGGGAAGAAACCCAGTACTTC.